The rows below give T cell receptor beta chains drawn from one sample of a study of CD8 T cells in Susac syndrome. TCRdb re-derived calls from the immunoSEQ multiplex PCR reads in MiXCR, one entry per CDR3 protein. Among about 250,000 distinct CDR3 sequences listed, around 95% were seen once. Sequenced: CD4+ T cells from PBMCs. Receptor source: a human donor with multiple sclerosis. Each CDR3 is given with its conserved first and last residue. The D gene is left open where the match is weak. The size field is filled for only some rows; it gives once, few, many or a size class.

V: TRBV15; J: TRBJ2-1; length: 15; size: NA; D: NA; DNA: TGTGCCACCAGCAGAGATCGGACCTGGGGGAATGAGCAGTTCTTC; CDR3: CATSRDRTWGNEQFF
V: TRBV5-1; J: TRBJ2-3; length: 14; size: NA; D: NA; DNA: TGCGCCAGCAGCTTGTCGGCAGGGCTAGATACGCAGTATTTT; CDR3: CASSLSAGLDTQYF
V: TRBV30; J: TRBJ1-2; length: 17; size: NA; D: NA; DNA: TGTGCCTGGACCCGGATGGGGTCTCAGGGTTATCGGGATGGCTACACCTTC; CDR3: CAWTRMGSQGYRDGYTF
V: TRBV30; J: TRBJ1-1; length: 14; size: once; D: NA; DNA: TGTGCCTGGAATGGACTGGACGGGAACACTGAAGCTTTCTTT; CDR3: CAWNGLDGNTEAFF
V: TRBV29-1; J: TRBJ2-3; length: 14; size: NA; D: TRBD1; DNA: TGCAGCGCCCAGGGGGTCTCGGGCACAGATACGCAGTATTTT; CDR3: CSAQGVSGTDTQYF
V: TRBV6-1; J: TRBJ2-2; length: 16; size: NA; D: TRBD2; DNA: TGTGCCAGCGCCTATAGCGGGGGGGCCAGCACCGGGGAGCTGTTTTTT; CDR3: CASAYSGGASTGELFF
V: TRBV5-1; J: TRBJ2-5; length: 13; size: NA; D: NA; DNA: TGCGCCAGCAGCTTAAAGGAAGGAGAGACCCAGTACTTC; CDR3: CASSLKEGETQYF
V: TRBV20-1; J: TRBJ2-3; length: 14; size: NA; D: NA; DNA: TGCAGTGTCCTCCGGGGGATAACCACAGATACGCAGTATTTT; CDR3: CSVLRGITTDTQYF
V: TRBV4-1; J: TRBJ1-5; length: 13; size: NA; D: NA; DNA: TGCGCCAGCAGCCTCCCCGAGGCTCAGCCCCAGCATTTT; CDR3: CASSLPEAQPQHF
V: TRBV3-1; J: TRBJ2-4; length: 13; size: NA; D: NA; DNA: TGTGCCAGCAGTCCGCCAGGGTCGGACATTCAGTACTTC; CDR3: CASSPPGSDIQYF
V: TRBV18; J: TRBJ1-5; length: 15; size: once; D: NA; DNA: TGTGCCAGCTCACCGAATGATGGGGGGAATCAGCCCCAGCATTTT; CDR3: CASSPNDGGNQPQHF
V: TRBV20-1; J: TRBJ1-2; length: 15; size: NA; D: NA; DNA: TGCAGTGCTAGAGATGGAGCAGGGCGAGATAATGGCTACACCTTC; CDR3: CSARDGAGRDNGYTF
V: TRBV27; J: TRBJ2-5; length: 11; size: NA; D: NA; DNA: TGTGCCAGCAGGATTAAAGAGACCCAGTACTTC; CDR3: CASRIKETQYF
V: TRBV7-9; J: TRBJ2-1; length: 14; size: NA; D: NA; DNA: TGTGCCAGCAGCGGGGACCAGACCTACAATGAGCAGTTCTTC; CDR3: CASSGDQTYNEQFF
V: TRBV5-1; J: TRBJ2-2; length: 15; size: NA; D: TRBD2; DNA: TGCGCCAGCAGCCTTATTACGGGGGGCACCGGGGAGCTGTTTTTT; CDR3: CASSLITGGTGELFF
V: TRBV15; J: TRBJ2-3; length: 16; size: NA; D: NA; DNA: TGTGCCACCAGCAGATTTGACTACGGGGGCACAGATACGCAGTATTTT; CDR3: CATSRFDYGGTDTQYF
V: TRBV2; J: TRBJ2-7; length: 14; size: NA; D: TRBD1; DNA: TGTGCCAGCAAGGCAGGGGGCGCGTCCTACGAGCAGTACTTC; CDR3: CASKAGGASYEQYF
V: TRBV9; J: TRBJ1-2; length: 13; size: NA; D: TRBD1; DNA: TGTGCCAGCAGCATATCGACAGGGACTGGCTACACCTTC; CDR3: CASSISTGTGYTF
V: TRBV20-1; J: TRBJ2-5; length: 14; size: NA; D: TRBD2; DNA: TGCAGTGCTAGAGAAGCGGGGGGGCGAGAGACCCAGTACTTC; CDR3: CSAREAGGRETQYF
V: TRBV2; J: TRBJ2-2; length: 14; size: NA; D: NA; DNA: TGTGCCAGCAGTCGGGACTTCAACACCGGGGAGCTGTTTTTT; CDR3: CASSRDFNTGELFF
V: TRBV15; J: TRBJ2-7; length: 14; size: few; D: NA; DNA: TGTGCCACCAGCAGAGAACGGGGTCCCTACGAGCAGTACTTC; CDR3: CATSRERGPYEQYF
V: TRBV5-3; J: TRBJ2-7; length: 15; size: NA; D: TRBD1; DNA: TGTGCCAGAAGCTCAGGACAGGGAGGAATCTACGAGCAGTACTTC; CDR3: CARSSGQGGIYEQYF
V: TRBV5-5; J: TRBJ1-1; length: 13; size: once; D: NA; DNA: TGTGCCAGCAGCTTGTTTCCGGCAGCCGAAGCTTTCTTT; CDR3: CASSLFPAAEAFF
V: TRBV20-1; J: TRBJ2-7; length: 10; size: NA; D: NA; DNA: TGCAGTGCCGCGGTCCCGGGACTCACGTTC; CDR3: CSAAVPGLTF
V: TRBV15; J: TRBJ2-3; length: 17; size: NA; D: TRBD2; DNA: TGTGCCACCAGCAGAGATGGCCTAGCGGGAGGGGCAGATACGCAGTATTTT; CDR3: CATSRDGLAGGADTQYF
V: TRBV3-1; J: TRBJ2-3; length: 14; size: NA; D: NA; DNA: TGTGCCAGCAGCCAAGGGACACAGACAGATACGCAGTATTTT; CDR3: CASSQGTQTDTQYF
V: TRBV29-1; J: TRBJ2-5; length: 15; size: NA; D: NA; DNA: TGCAGCGTTGCGGGGACACCGAAGAGCCAAGAGACCCAGTACTTC; CDR3: CSVAGTPKSQETQYF
V: TRBV20-1; J: TRBJ2-7; length: 17; size: NA; D: NA; DNA: TGCAGTGCTAGAGATTGGCGTGGCGGGGCCTTAATCTACGAGCAGTACTTC; CDR3: CSARDWRGGALIYEQYF
V: TRBV30; J: TRBJ1-5; length: 13; size: NA; D: NA; DNA: TGTGCCTGGACCGAGGGGGGGGAACAGCCCCAGCATTTT; CDR3: CAWTEGGEQPQHF
V: TRBV2; J: TRBJ2-1; length: 12; size: NA; D: NA; DNA: TGTGCCAGCACCTATCAGTCCAATGAGCAGTTCTTC; CDR3: CASTYQSNEQFF
V: TRBV5-4; J: TRBJ2-2; length: 14; size: NA; D: NA; DNA: TGTGCCAGCAGCTTGCCAGGGGACACCGGGGAGCTGTTTTTT; CDR3: CASSLPGDTGELFF
V: TRBV7-2; J: TRBJ2-2; length: 16; size: once; D: NA; DNA: TGTGCCAGCAGCCCCCGCGTCGGCGGAAACACCGGGGAGCTGTTTTTT; CDR3: CASSPRVGGNTGELFF
V: TRBV9; J: TRBJ2-1; length: 12; size: NA; D: NA; DNA: TGTGCCACAGGGACCGGCTACAATGAGCAGTTCTTC; CDR3: CATGTGYNEQFF
V: TRBV3-1; J: TRBJ2-7; length: 15; size: NA; D: TRBD1; DNA: TGTGCCAGCAGCCTGCGGCAGGGGGTTCTCTACGAGCAGTACTTC; CDR3: CASSLRQGVLYEQYF